The rows below give T cell receptor beta chains drawn from one sample of a study of Graves' ophthalmopathy and Graves' hyperthyroidism. Using its own MiXCR run on the multiplex PCR reads, TCRdb lists one record per CDR3 protein. The sample has 500,000 to 700,000 distinct CDR3 sequences; 35% to 45% are singletons. Sequencing was carried out using peripheral blood or thyroid tissue (not recorded which). The receptor set was obtained from an adult man with Graves' hyperthyroidism. The CDR3 runs from the conserved cysteine through the conserved F or W. A D gene is named only where the DNA matches it firmly. A clone size is listed for some rows: how often the clone was seen (once, few, many), or a class if it is expanded.

>NA|many|TRBJ1-2|TRBV29-1
TGCAGCGTTGCCGCGGGGACTAACTATGGCTACACCTTC
CSVAAGTNYGYTF
>NA|many|TRBJ1-5|TRBV24-1
TGTGCCACCAGTGCTGGAGTAGGGATCTTTAGCAATCAGCCCCAGCATTTT
CATSAGVGIFSNQPQHF
>TRBD2|NA|TRBJ2-7|TRBV24-1
TGTGCCACCAGTGCCACGACTAGCGGGAGTCTTAATGAGCAGTACTTC
CATSATTSGSLNEQYF
>NA|many|TRBJ1-5|TRBV20-1
TGCAGTGCTAGTCTGGCTAGCAATCAGCCCCAGCATTTT
CSASLASNQPQHF
>NA|many|TRBJ1-2|TRBV6-6
TGTGCCAGCAGTTACTCCGACGGCTACACCTTC
CASSYSDGYTF
>TRBD1|NA|TRBJ2-7|TRBV24-1
TGTGCCACCAGTGATTGGGACAGCCCGAACACCGGGGAGCAGTACTTC
CATSDWDSPNTGEQYF
>NA|NA|TRBJ2-5|TRBV5-1
TGCGCCAGCAGCTTGGCACAGCAAGAGGCCCAGTACTTC
CASSLAQQEAQYF
>NA|NA|TRBJ1-4|TRBV12-3/TRBV12-4
NA
CASSLHGLALMKNCFF
>TRBD1|NA|TRBJ2-3|TRBV5-1
TGCGCCAGCAGCTTGCTGGGACAGGGGACAGATACGCAGTATTTT
CASSLLGQGTDTQYF
>NA|many|TRBJ1-6|TRBV4-1
TGCGCCAGCAGCCAAGGGACAGTTAATTCACCCCTCCACTTT
CASSQGTVNSPLHF
>TRBD2|NA|TRBJ2-1|TRBV29-1
TGCAGCGTGATCATAGCGGGGGAGCAGTTCTTC
CSVIIAGEQFF
>TRBD2|many|TRBJ2-7|TRBV20-1
TGCAGTGGTACCCGAGCGGGGGCGGGCTCCTACGAGCAGTACTTC
CSGTRAGAGSYEQYF
>NA|many|TRBJ2-7|TRBV20-1
TGCAGTGCTATCACAGGGTCCGAGCAGTACTTC
CSAITGSEQYF
>TRBD1|NA|TRBJ1-1|TRBV2
TGTGCCAGCATTGGAGGGACAGGGAACACTGGAGCTTTCTTT
CASIGGTGNTGAFF
>TRBD2|few|TRBJ2-3|TRBV7-9
TGTGCCAGCAGCCGCGGACTAGCGGGAGCAGATACGCAGTATTTT
CASSRGLAGADTQYF
>TRBD1|NA|TRBJ1-4|TRBV6-1
TGTGCCAGCAGTAAATACGAAGCCGGGACAGGGAATGAAAAACTGTTTTTT
CASSKYEAGTGNEKLFF
>NA|many|TRBJ2-7|TRBV20-1
TGCAGTGCTAGGGTACGCATAGCTGGCGAGCAGTACTTC
CSARVRIAGEQYF
>NA|NA|TRBJ2-5|TRBV9
TGTGCCAGCTCACCACCAGGCAGCGGAAAAGAGACCCAGTACTTC
CASSPPGSGKETQYF
>NA|NA|TRBJ1-5|TRBV5-1
TGCGCCAGCAGCTTACGGGACTCACGGGGCGATCAGCCCCAGCATTTT
CASSLRDSRGDQPQHF
>NA|NA|TRBJ2-1|TRBV10-1
TGCGCCAGCAGTGACAGGACGTCCTCCTACAATGAGCAGTTCTTC
CASSDRTSSYNEQFF
>TRBD1|NA|TRBJ1-1|TRBV10-3
TGTGCCATCAGGCAGGGGGTTCAGGATAACACTGAAGCTTTCTTT
CAIRQGVQDNTEAFF
>NA|NA|TRBJ1-6|TRBV4-1
TGCGCCAGCAGCCAAGAATGGGGGTTGGGCAATTCACCCCTCCACTTT
CASSQEWGLGNSPLHF
>TRBD1|few|TRBJ2-5|TRBV28
TGTGCCAGCAGTAAACGGACAGGGGCAGAGACCCAGTACTTC
CASSKRTGAETQYF
>TRBD1|once|TRBJ2-7|TRBV11-2
TGTGCCAGCAGCTTTAGTACCGGGACAGTCTCCTACGAGCAGTACTTC
CASSFSTGTVSYEQYF
>NA|many|TRBJ2-6|TRBV7-3
TGTGCCAGCAGCGCCAAAGCTAGCTCTGGGGCCAACGTCCTGACTTTC
CASSAKASSGANVLTF
>NA|few|TRBJ1-1|TRBV7-3
TGTGCCAGCAGCTTAAAAGAAGCAGGGGCCTTTTCCGCTGAAGCTTTCTTT
CASSLKEAGAFSAEAFF
>TRBD1|many|TRBJ1-5|TRBV19
TGTGCCAGTAGCCCGGGACAGGGGGCAGGTCAGCCCCAGCATTTT
CASSPGQGAGQPQHF